The 24 T cell receptor beta chains reported below all come from one sample, sequenced in a study of T cells in Graves' hyperthyroidism and ophthalmopathy. Researchers amplified the TCR beta CDR3 regions from RNA transcripts. Using the HTBI primer set, a first-round RT-PCR was run on the TCR CDR3. TCRdb redid the calling of the multiplex PCR reads with MiXCR, one entry per CDR3 protein. Of fewer than 550,000 distinct CDR3 sequences in the sample, about 24% were seen once. Material for sequencing was blood. The source of these receptors is a woman aged 25-40 years with Graves' ophthalmopathy.

In this sample, this clonotype turned up many times. V and J are TRBV10-3 and TRBJ1-2, with 9 positions matching TRBD1. The CDR3 is 15 amino acids. Losses at the gene ends were 5 bases for V and 6 bases for J; bases not matched to a gene: 10. Germline V lookup: CDR1 ENHRY, CDR2 SYGVKD. The CDR3 DNA follows: TGTGCCATCAGTCGAACAGGGGGCGCAGCGGATGGCTACACCTTC. Its translation: CAISRTGGAADGYTF.

The chain couples TRBV12-3 or TRBV12-4 to TRBJ2-7; unclear D gene. Trimming left V 3 bases short and J 6 bases short, with 9 bases between. The CDR3 is 12 residues long. The CDR3 DNA sequence: TGTGCCAGCAGTTTGTACGGGCGCGAGCAGTACTTC. Protein sequence: CASSLYGREQYF.

The chain combines TRBV7-2 with TRBJ2-2, with TRBD2 identical over 8 bases. The length of the CDR3 is 15 residues. Per germline, CDR1 SGHTA and CDR2 FQGNSA. Germline trimming cut 5 bases from V and 0 bases from J; bases unmatched to any gene: 2. The CDR3 DNA follows: TGTGCCAGCAGCATCGGGGGGGCGAACACCGGGGAGCTGTTTTTT. Its translation: CASSIGGANTGELFF.

This clonotype was counted many times. The chain links TRBV11-2 to TRBJ1-5; D is unresolved. Germline V CDR1 and CDR2: SGHAT, FQNNGV. The CDR3 spans 13 residues. Trimming took off 2 bases at V and 3 bases at J, with 5 bases between the two ends. As DNA, the CDR3 is TGTGCCAGCAGCTTATTACACAATCAGCCCCAGCATTTT. This sequence encodes CASSLLHNQPQHF.

This clonotype was observed many times. V is TRBV7-8 and J is TRBJ2-6, with 8 positions matching TRBD2. This CDR3 comprises 18 residues. V was clipped by 2 bases and J by 0 bases; unmatched bases: 6. Germline assignment: CDR1 SGHVS and CDR2 FQNEAQ. The CDR3 DNA sequence: TGTGCCAGCAGCTTAATCCGGGGGGGCCTCTCTGGGGCCAACGTCCTGACTTTC. Translation gives CASSLIRGGLSGANVLTF. Variable domain in full (rest from reference TRBV7-8 and TRBJ2-6): GAGVSQSPRYKVAKRGQDVALRCDPISGHVSLFWYQQALGQGPEFLTYFQNEAQLDKSGLPSDRFFAERPEGSVSTLKIQRTQQEDSAVYLCASSLIRGGLSGANVLTFGAGSRLTVL.

This clonotype was seen ten or more times. The V gene is TRBV6-2 or TRBV6-3, the J gene TRBJ2-6; D is perhaps TRBD2 (6 bases). V lost 1 base and J lost 2, with 15 bases in between. Germline V gives CDR1 MNHEY, CDR2 SVGEGT. This CDR3 contains 18 residues. CDR3 DNA sequence: TGTGCCAGCAGTTACTTCCGAGGAGGGGCTGCTGGGGCCAACGTCCTGACTTTC. Amino acid sequence: CASSYFRGGAAGANVLTF.

This clonotype appeared many times. The chain employs TRBV27 and TRBJ2-5; perhaps TRBD1 as D (6 bases). This CDR3 spans 17 amino acids. CDR1 is MNHEY and CDR2 is SMNVEV in the germline V gene (reference sequence). The germline V and J ends were trimmed by 6 bases and 1 base, with 21 bases remaining between them. CDR3: CASSRIADSKSQETQYF. The CDR3 DNA is TGTGCCAGCAGCCGCATCGCGGACAGCAAGTCCCAAGAGACCCAGTACTTC.

This chain uses TRBV28 with TRBJ1-2; D is perhaps TRBD1 (6 bases). The CDR3 is made up of 15 amino acids. Trimming shortened V by 4 bases and J by 1 base, and 13 bases separated the two germline ends. CDR1 and CDR2 from the germline V gene are MDHEN and SYDVKM. DNA for the CDR3: TGTGCCAGCAGTTCTCAAACAGGGTTTAACTATGGCTACACCTTC. As protein: CASSSQTGFNYGYTF.

This clonotype was counted ten times or more. The chain couples TRBV6-5 to TRBJ2-7, with D perhaps assigned TRBD1 or TRBD2 (7 bases each). The germline V gene encodes CDR1 MNHEY and CDR2 SVGAGI. The CDR3 runs to 14 residues. V was trimmed by 5 bases and J by 3 bases, leaving 14 bases between them. CDR3 in amino acids: CASSPGGGIYEQYF. Here the CDR3 DNA reads TGTGCCAGCAGTCCAGGGGGGGGCATCTACGAGCAGTACTTC.

This clonotype was observed many times. The CDR3 spells CASSFGPVGANQPQHF. The CDR3 DNA sequence: TGTGCCAGCAGTTTCGGGCCAGTGGGGGCCAATCAGCCCCAGCATTTT. This chain connects TRBV28 to TRBJ1-5; a weak D match, TRBD1 (6 bases). The CDR3 sequence is 16 residues long. The germline V and J ends were trimmed by 3 bases and 3 bases, with 15 bases remaining between them. In germline, CDR1 is MDHEN, CDR2 SYDVKM.

The chain joins TRBV28 to TRBJ1-2, with D possibly matching TRBD1 (6 bases). The germline V gene encodes CDR1 MDHEN and CDR2 SYDVKM. This CDR3 region has 15 residues. The V end lost 3 bases, the J end lost 6 bases, and 17 bases lay between the germline ends. CDR3: CASSFQGQVKHGYTF. The CDR3 DNA reads as TGTGCCAGCAGTTTTCAGGGGCAGGTGAAGCATGGCTACACCTTC.

The table lists this clonotype with a count of one. This sequence may be a read error, since a much larger clone differs from it by one base. The rearrangement links TRBV2 to TRBJ2-7, with 7 bases fitting TRBD1. V shed 6 bases, J shed 0 bases, and the junction held 8 bases outside the gene matches. The CDR3 length is 15 residues. CDR1 and CDR2 (germline): SNHLY, FYNNEI. CDR3 DNA sequence: TGTGCCAGCAGCCTGAGGGGGCATAGCTCCTACGAGCAGTACTTC. Its translation is CASSLRGHSSYEQYF.

This clonotype was observed many times. The chain links TRBV19 to TRBJ1-5; the match to TRBD1 covers 9 bases. The V gene end was trimmed by 5 bases and the J gene end by 7 bases; junction bases not matched to a gene: 6. There are 14 residues in the CDR3. Germline loops: CDR1 LNHDA, CDR2 SQIVND (reference sequence). CDR3 bases: TGTGCCAGTAGTGAGGACAGGGGACGGCAGCCCCAGCATTTT. Amino acid sequence: CASSEDRGRQPQHF. Combining the CDR3 with reference TRBV19 and TRBJ1-5 gives the whole variable domain DGGITQSPKYLFRKEGQNVTLSCEQNLNHDAMYWYRQDPGQGLRLIYYSQIVNDFQKGDIAEGYSVSREKKESFPLTVTSAQKNPTAFYLCASSEDRGRQPQHFGDGTRLSIL.

Many counts were recorded for this clonotype. The J gene is TRBJ1-5, the V gene TRBV7-2, with D unclear. Trimming took off 0 bases at V and 4 bases at J, with 4 bases between the two ends. The CDR3 length is 13 residues. Germline values: CDR1 SGHTA, CDR2 FQGNSA. The chain's CDR3 is CASSLAENQPQHF. For the CDR3, the DNA is TGTGCCAGCAGCTTAGCCGAAAATCAGCCCCAGCATTTT.

This clonotype was observed at least ten times. This chain links TRBV7-3 with TRBJ2-2, with D perhaps TRBD1 (5 bases). CDR3 length equals 15 residues. V was trimmed by 3 bases and J by 4 bases, leaving 12 bases between them. CDR1 is SGHTA, CDR2 FQGTGA, per germline. CDR3 in amino acids: CASSLASGLTGELFF. In DNA, the CDR3 is TGTGCCAGCAGCTTGGCTTCAGGGCTCACCGGGGAGCTGTTTTTT.

CDR3 bases: TGTGCCAGCAGTTATGGTGGCCGGGACAGGGAGTACTTC. This gives the protein CASSYGGRDREYF. The chain has TRBV6-5 and TRBJ2-7; 9 bases line up with TRBD1. Trimming cost V 3 bases and J 11 bases; bases outside gene matches: 8. Looked up from germline, CDR1 is MNHEY and CDR2 is SVGAGI. The CDR3 consists of 13 residues.

Ten or more counts support this clonotype. The chain joins TRBV19 to TRBJ1-1; D perhaps matches TRBD1 (6 bases). Germline V gives CDR1 LNHDA, CDR2 SQIVND (reference sequence). Trimming shortened V by 4 bases and J by 5 bases, and 14 bases separated the two germline ends. The length of the CDR3 is 14 residues. Here the CDR3 DNA reads TGTGCCAGTAGTAATACCAGGGGTTGGACTGAAGCTTTCTTT. Translated, it gives CASSNTRGWTEAFF.

This clonotype showed up many times. The CDR3 coding sequence is TGTGCCAGCAGTTACTCGACCGCCGGGGAGCTGTTTTTT. It codes for CASSYSTAGELFF. This chain joins TRBV6-5 and TRBJ2-2, with D uncertain. The CDR3 length is 13 residues. The germline V gene encodes CDR1 MNHEY and CDR2 SVGAGI. V was trimmed by 0 bases and J by 6 bases, leaving 5 bases between them.

The V and J genes are TRBV6-2 or TRBV6-3 and TRBJ2-5; D gene unclear. The CDR3 totals 13 residues. Trimming shortened V by 3 bases and J by 7 bases, and 12 bases separated the two germline ends. Germline V lookup: CDR1 MNHEY, CDR2 SVGEGT. In DNA form, the CDR3 reads TGTGCCAGCAGTTATGATGACCGTGCGACCCAGTACTTC. Translated: CASSYDDRATQYF.

This clonotype was recorded at least ten times. This chain links TRBV7-6 with TRBJ2-2; either TRBD1 or TRBD2 may fit D (5 bases each). Germline CDR1 is SGHVS and CDR2 is FNYEAQ. This CDR3 contains 16 residues. V was shortened by 5 bases and J by 5 bases, with 18 bases between the two germline ends. As DNA, the CDR3 is TGTGCCAGCAGCGCCCCCCAGGGCCCGGGGACCGGGGAGCTGTTTTTT. Amino acids: CASSAPQGPGTGELFF.

This clonotype came up a few times. A much larger clone is a single base away; this may be a read error. The chain combines TRBV12-3 or TRBV12-4 with TRBJ1-2; no clear D. Deletions cut 3 bases from V and 8 bases from J, with 13 bases between. This CDR3 spans 13 amino acids. The CDR3 here is CASSFGEVGGYTF. CDR3 DNA sequence: TGTGCCAGCAGTTTTGGGGAGGTGGGCGGCTACACCTTC.

The rearrangement links TRBV15 to TRBJ1-5, with 9 nucleotides matching TRBD1. Trimming took 6 bases from V and 4 from J; bases not matched to a gene: 13. There are 17 residues in the CDR3. Germline V CDR1 and CDR2: LNHNV, YYDKDF (reference sequence). The CDR3 loop is CATRPSGTGSGNQPQHF. CDR3 bases: TGTGCCACCAGACCCTCCGGGACAGGGTCGGGGAATCAGCCCCAGCATTTT.

This clonotype was detected ten times or more. The chain couples TRBV6-2 or TRBV6-3 to TRBJ2-5; the match to TRBD2 covers 8 bases. The CDR3 is 15 residues long. Trimming took 6 bases from V and 5 from J; bases not matched to a gene: 11. In germline, CDR1 is MNHEY, CDR2 SVGEGT. The CDR3 loop reads CASSPGSGGWETQYF. CDR3 nucleotide sequence: TGTGCCAGCAGCCCGGGGAGCGGGGGCTGGGAGACCCAGTACTTC.

This clonotype occurred a few times. The chain carries TRBV2 and TRBJ2-7, with D tentatively TRBD1 or TRBD2 (5 bases each). The CDR3 is 11 amino acids. Germline lookup yields CDR1 SNHLY and CDR2 FYNNEI. This CDR3 is CADRDDYEQYF. As DNA, the CDR3 is TGTGCGGACCGGGACGACTACGAGCAGTACTTC.